A single sample gave rise to the 2 T cell receptor beta chains below, sequenced in a study of early T cells in non-severe SARS-CoV-2 infection. TCRdb independently ran MiXCR on the 5' RACE reads; one entry per CDR3 protein. Of tens of thousands of distinct CDR3 sequences in the sample, 5.6% were seen once. Sequenced material: whole blood. The receptors originated from an adult who was a healthcare worker with PCR-confirmed SARS-CoV-2 infection or an uninfected control (not recorded which).

Many counts were recorded for this clonotype. This chain connects TRBV19 to TRBJ1-4; tentatively, D is TRBD1 (6 bases). V was pared by 10 bases and J by 0 bases, with 18 bases between. The V gene's germline CDR1 is LNHDA and CDR2 SQIVND (reference sequence). The length of the CDR3 is 16 residues. CDR3 DNA sequence: TGTGCCACCTCCCGGACAGCGATACCAACTAATGAAAAACTGTTTTTT. It translates to CATSRTAIPTNEKLFF.

This clonotype was seen repeatedly, ten times or more. The chain recombines TRBV20-1 with TRBJ2-1; 12 bases agree with TRBD2. This CDR3 has 16 amino acids. V lost 6 bases, J lost 5 bases, and 11 bases stayed unmatched. Germline CDR1 is DFQATT and CDR2 is SNEGSKA (reference sequence). The CDR3 DNA follows: TGCAGTGCAGGCCACACTAGCGGGAGGTCCAACAATGAGCAGTTCTTC. It is translated as CSAGHTSGRSNNEQFF.